The 20 T cell receptor beta chains below were found in one sample sequenced in a study of OX40 agonist ivuxolimab in advanced cancers. Libraries were prepared by immunoSEQ multiplex PCR; TCRdb keeps only in-frame clonotypes and omits some of them. The sample includes about 62,000 clones, around 81% of them seen just once. This specimen consisted of CD4+ or CD8+ T cells sorted from blood, obtained in a trial of the OX40 agonist ivuxolimab. The receptors were gathered from an adult with an advanced solid tumor such as melanoma, head and neck, liver or kidney cancer.

The V gene is TRBV5-1, the J gene TRBJ2-7, with TRBD1 matching over 7 bases. V shed 4 bases, J shed 5 bases, and the junction held 12 bases outside the gene matches. CDR3 length equals 15 residues. The germline V gene encodes CDR1 SGHRS and CDR2 YFSETQ. The CDR3 DNA reads TGCGCCAGCAGCATTAACGACAGGGAGCAGGACGAGCAGTACTTC. Translating gives CASSINDREQDEQYF.

CDR3 loop: CASSLGPTNYGYTF. DNA of the CDR3: TGTGCCAGCAGCTTAGGGCCAACTAACTATGGCTACACCTTC. The rearrangement links TRBV7-2 to TRBJ1-2; D not certain. In germline, CDR1 is SGHTA, CDR2 FQGNSA. The CDR3 is 14 amino acids. Between the trimmed V and J ends, which lost 1 base and 0 bases, there was a span of 6 bases.

V usage is TRBV7-2 and J usage is TRBJ2-2; D is possibly TRBD1 or TRBD2 (5 bases each). V lost 1 base and J lost 4, with 16 bases in between. The CDR3 length is 17 residues. Germline CDR1 reads SGHTA; CDR2 reads FQGNSA. The CDR3, as DNA: TGTGCCAGCAGCTTAGAACGCATCCTGAGGGGCACCGGGGAGCTGTTTTTT. This encodes CASSLERILRGTGELFF.

The chain uses TRBV19 and TRBJ2-3; either TRBD1 or TRBD2 may fit D (7 bases each). The V end was cut by 7 bases, the J end by 10 bases, with 27 bases between. CDR1 and CDR2 from the germline V gene are LNHDA and SQIVND (reference sequence). This CDR3 is 16 amino acids long. In DNA form, the CDR3 reads TGTGCCAGTAACGGACTAGGGGGCAAAGATAGCAAGGCGCAGTATTTT. Residues: CASNGLGGKDSKAQYF.

The V and J genes are TRBV19 and TRBJ1-3, with D uncertain. Per germline, CDR1 LNHDA and CDR2 SQIVND (reference sequence). V shed 7 bases and J shed 8 bases, with 18 bases lying between them. This CDR3 contains 14 residues. CDR3 sequence: CASTPGPTADTIYF. In DNA, the CDR3 is TGTGCCAGTACCCCCGGGCCGACGGCGGACACCATATATTTT. Variable domain in full (rest from reference TRBV19 and TRBJ1-3): DGGITQSPKYLFRKEGQNVTLSCEQNLNHDAMYWYRQDPGQGLRLIYYSQIVNDFQKGDIAEGYSVSREKKESFPLTVTSAQKNPTAFYLCASTPGPTADTIYFGEGSWLTVV.

This clone appeared once. The CDR3 region is CASSVLLQGNTDTQYF. In DNA, the CDR3 is TGTGCCAGCAGCGTTCTCTTACAGGGGAACACAGATACGCAGTATTTT. The rearrangement links TRBV5-6 to TRBJ2-3, with 7 positions matching TRBD1. The CDR3 contains 16 residues. Germline V lookup: CDR1 SGHDT, CDR2 YYEEEE. V gave up 4 bases and J gave up 2 bases; unmatched junction bases: 10.

V and J are TRBV7-2 and TRBJ1-3, with 7 positions matching TRBD1. With 1 base clipped from V and 11 bases from J, the junction kept 8 bases outside the gene matches. Germline V gives CDR1 SGHTA, CDR2 FQGNSA. The CDR3 is 14 residues long. The CDR3 DNA reads TGTGCCAGCAGCTTAGAAGGGACAGTTGGTGCCATATATTTT. Protein product: CASSLEGTVGAIYF.

The chain links TRBV7-9 to TRBJ1-4, with 8 bases lining up with TRBD1. Germline assignment: CDR1 SEHNR and CDR2 FQNEAQ (reference sequence). The V segment lost 5 bases and the J segment 4 bases; nucleotides outside the gene matches: 6. This CDR3 region has 15 residues. The CDR3 bases are TGTGCCAGCAGCCTAGACAGGGGTTATAATGAAAAACTGTTTTTT. Translating it yields CASSLDRGYNEKLFF.

This clone appeared a single time. The V call is TRBV5-6, the J call TRBJ1-2, with 7 positions matching TRBD1. The CDR3 spans 13 residues. CDR1 is SGHDT and CDR2 is YYEEEE in the germline V gene. The V gene end was trimmed by 4 bases and the J gene end by 2 bases; junction bases not matched to a gene: 2. The DNA for the CDR3 is TGTGCCAGCAGCACAGGGGCCAACTATGGCTACACCTTC. The encoded protein is CASSTGANYGYTF.

This chain joins TRBV18 and TRBJ2-1; TRBD1 or TRBD2 may be the D gene (6 bases each). Germline CDR1 and CDR2: KGHSH and LQKENI. CDR3 length equals 14 residues. V was cut by 5 bases and J by 7 bases, with 15 bases left in between. The CDR3 nucleotides read TGTGCCAGCTCAAGGACTCTAGGGGGGAATGAGCAGTTCTTC. Translated: CASSRTLGGNEQFF.

Only one count was recorded for this clone. The rearrangement links TRBV5-1 to TRBJ2-7; TRBD1 agrees at 8 bases. The CDR3 loop spans 13 amino acids. Trimming removed 4 bases from V and 3 bases from J; junction bases left unmatched: 3. Per germline, CDR1 SGHRS and CDR2 YFSETQ. CDR3 in amino acids: CASSVDRVYEQYF. For the CDR3, the DNA is TGCGCCAGCAGCGTGGACAGGGTCTACGAGCAGTACTTC.

The gene calls are TRBV5-4 and TRBJ1-1, with 11 bases aligning to TRBD1. CDR3 length equals 14 residues. J gave up 5 bases and V 4 bases, and 4 bases lay outside the gene matches. Looked up from germline, CDR1 is SGHNT and CDR2 is YYREEE (reference sequence). The CDR3 nucleotides read TGTGCCAGCAGCCTGGACAGGGGGCAAACTGAAGCTTTCTTT. Translated, it gives CASSLDRGQTEAFF.

The rearrangement joins TRBV21-1 to TRBJ1-5. TRBV21-1 is recorded as a pseudogene. The CDR3 sequence is 14 residues long. In DNA form, the CDR3 reads TGTGCCAGCAGCAAGAGGGGGGTGAATCAGCCCCAGCATTTT. This sequence encodes CASSKRGVNQPQHF.

The rearrangement links TRBV19 to TRBJ1-3, with D perhaps matching TRBD1 (5 bases). V lost 3 bases to trimming and J lost 1 base, with 25 bases between them. There are 20 residues in the CDR3. Germline V gene data show CDR1 as LNHDA and CDR2 as SQIVND (reference sequence). CDR3 sequence: CASSMRPGQPPPPSGNTIYF. CDR3 DNA sequence: TGTGCCAGTAGTATGCGCCCGGGGCAACCACCGCCCCCGTCTGGAAACACCATATATTTT.

J is TRBJ2-3 and V is TRBV2; TRBD2 aligns across 11 bases. Germline CDR1 SNHLY, CDR2 FYNNEI. This CDR3 is built from 18 residues. Trimming cost V 3 bases and J 2 bases; bases outside gene matches: 10. In DNA, the CDR3 is TGTGCCAGCAGTGAGAACCTGCTAGCGGGGGGTTACACAGATACGCAGTATTTT. Translated: CASSENLLAGGYTDTQYF.

This chain joins TRBV4-2 and TRBJ1-2; D is unresolved. Per the germline V gene, CDR1 is LGHNA and CDR2 is YNFKEQ. This CDR3 has 12 amino acids. Trimming pared 0 bases from V and 6 bases from J, leaving 5 bases between. CDR3 nucleotide sequence: TGTGCCAGCAGCCAAGAAGGCGATGGCTACACCTTC. It encodes CASSQEGDGYTF.

The chain is built from TRBV6-5 and TRBJ2-3, with 8 nucleotides matching TRBD1. CDR1 MNHEY and CDR2 SVGAGI come from the germline V gene. Germline trimming cut 5 bases from V and 7 bases from J; bases unmatched to any gene: 5. The CDR3 is 13 amino acids. CDR3 sequence: CASSGQGANTQYF. The CDR3 nucleotides read TGTGCCAGCAGTGGACAGGGTGCGAATACGCAGTATTTT.

A remark on this clone: The same CDR3 is also encoded by other DNA sequences in this sample. The V and J genes are TRBV6-6 and TRBJ1-2; tentatively, D is TRBD1 (5 bases). Germline assignment: CDR1 MNHNY and CDR2 SVGAGI (reference sequence). This CDR3 comprises 14 residues. Deletions cut 5 bases from V and 7 bases from J, with 17 bases between. Written as DNA, the CDR3 is TGTGCCAGCAGTCGATCCGGGACGGGGCTTGGCTACACCTTC. It specifies CASSRSGTGLGYTF.

The J gene is TRBJ2-2, the V gene TRBV5-1, with D possibly being TRBD1 (6 bases). V lost 0 bases, J lost 7 bases, and 16 bases lay in between. In germline, CDR1 is SGHRS, CDR2 YFSETQ. The CDR3 runs 16 residues. DNA for the CDR3: TGCGCCAGCAGCTTGGCCCTGGGCAGGGGTAACGGGGAGCTGTTTTTT. Translating gives CASSLALGRGNGELFF.

V gene TRBV11-2 combines with J gene TRBJ2-2, with D perhaps TRBD2 (6 bases). CDR3 length equals 15 residues. Germline-derived CDR1 and CDR2 are SGHAT and FQNNGV. V was pared by 5 bases and J by 4 bases, with 14 bases between. The CDR3 here is CASSPGGFLTGELFF. In nucleotides, the CDR3 is TGTGCCAGCAGCCCTGGGGGGTTCCTCACCGGGGAGCTGTTTTTT.